These 18 T cell receptor beta chains were all obtained from the same sample, sequenced in a study of shared clonotypes between healthy human individuals. Sequenced by immunoSEQ multiplex PCR; TCRdb stores in-frame clones only, minus some. The sample comprises some 2,000,000 clones, approximately 96% of which are singletons, and roughly 0.13% rests with the top ten. Sequencing input: naive CD4+ T cells sorted from blood. Subset specified: CD45RA+ positively selected. The receptors stem from a man aged 18 to 35 in good health.

The chain combines TRBV11-2 with TRBJ2-7; D ambiguous. This CDR3 is built from 14 residues. Trimming removed 8 bases from V and 2 bases from J, with 16 bases in between. Germline-derived CDR1 and CDR2 are SGHAT and FQNNGV. CDR3 sequence: CASRRAAQAYEQYF. CDR3 nucleotides: TGTGCCAGCCGCCGGGCTGCCCAGGCCTACGAGCAGTACTTC.

This sequence joins TRBV11-2 and TRBJ2-5; no clear D. There are 12 residues in the CDR3. Germline V gene lookup returns CDR1 SGHAT and CDR2 FQNNGV. The V gene lost 5 bases and the J gene lost 4 bases, with 8 bases spanning the gap. CDR3 nucleotide sequence: TGTGCCAGCAGCATTAAAGGAGAGACCCAGTACTTC. The encoded protein is CASSIKGETQYF.

V usage is TRBV29-1 and J usage is TRBJ1-5; possibly TRBD1 for D (6 bases). Germline V CDR1 and CDR2: SQVTM, ANQGSEA. Trimming took 0 bases from V and 4 from J, leaving 7 bases between them. The CDR3 length is 13 residues. The CDR3 region is CSVEDQGNQPQHF. CDR3 nucleotide sequence: TGCAGCGTTGAAGATCAGGGGAATCAGCCCCAGCATTTT.

This clone was seen a single time. The V and J genes are TRBV19 and TRBJ1-1; a weak D match, TRBD1 (5 bases). V lost 5 bases to trimming and J lost 4 bases, with 17 bases between them. Germline V gene sequence: CDR1 LNHDA, CDR2 SQIVND (reference sequence). The CDR3 is 15 residues long. This CDR3 is CASSPSGGFSTEAFF. The CDR3 bases are TGTGCCAGTAGTCCCTCGGGGGGGTTCAGCACTGAAGCTTTCTTT. The full variable domain, with the rest looked up from reference TRBV19 and TRBJ1-1, is DGGITQSPKYLFRKEGQNVTLSCEQNLNHDAMYWYRQDPGQGLRLIYYSQIVNDFQKGDIAEGYSVSREKKESFPLTVTSAQKNPTAFYLCASSPSGGFSTEAFFGQGTRLTVV.

This sequence joins TRBV30 and TRBJ2-7, with 8 bases lining up with TRBD1. CDR3 length: 14 amino acids. Unmatched junction bases numbered 4, after V lost 0 bases and J lost 3 bases. The germline CDR1 and CDR2 sequences are GTSNPN and SVGIG (reference sequence). CDR3 DNA sequence: TGTGCCTGGAGTGTAGGTGGGACAGGCTACGAGCAGTACTTC. It yields the protein CAWSVGGTGYEQYF.

Remarks on this clone: This same CDR3 is encoded by further DNA sequences in the sample. The V gene is TRBV5-1, the J gene TRBJ1-2; a possible D gene is TRBD1 (5 bases). CDR1 SGHRS and CDR2 YFSETQ come from the germline V gene. Trimming took off 5 bases at V and 1 base at J, with 6 bases between the two ends. CDR3 length: 12 residues. CDR3 sequence: CASSQGNYGYTF. Here the CDR3 DNA reads TGCGCCAGCAGTCAGGGTAACTATGGCTACACCTTC.

The chain is built from TRBV6-5 and TRBJ2-7; tentatively, D is TRBD2 (6 bases). The CDR3 consists of 14 residues. CDR1 and CDR2 from the germline V gene are MNHEY and SVGAGI. V was shortened by 6 bases and J by 9 bases, with 21 bases between the two germline ends. The CDR3 loop reads CASRRGDRGSGQYF. In DNA form, the CDR3 reads TGTGCCAGCAGGCGGGGCGACCGGGGGTCGGGGCAGTACTTC.

J is TRBJ2-7 and V is TRBV7-2; 10 nucleotides line up with TRBD1. Trimming cost V 4 bases and J 5 bases; bases outside gene matches: 5. Germline V gives CDR1 SGHTA, CDR2 FQGNSA. This CDR3 contains 14 residues. The CDR3 loop is CASSSRQGADEQYF. The CDR3, as DNA: TGTGCCAGCAGCTCAAGACAGGGGGCCGACGAGCAGTACTTC.

The sample holds one count of this clone. The chain uses TRBV7-9 and TRBJ2-1; D unresolved. The CDR3 contains 14 residues. Germline V gives CDR1 SEHNR, CDR2 FQNEAQ (reference sequence). The CDR3 is CALVPSATYNEQFF. The CDR3 nucleotides are TGTGCTCTCGTCCCCAGCGCGACTTACAATGAGCAGTTCTTC.

The chain links TRBV19 to TRBJ1-5; D remains unclear. Trimming took off 7 bases at V and 3 bases at J, with 10 bases between the two ends. The CDR3 runs 13 residues. Germline CDR1 is LNHDA and CDR2 is SQIVND (reference sequence). CDR3 loop: CASIDTYNQPQHF. The DNA of the CDR3 is TGTGCCAGTATTGACACCTACAATCAGCCCCAGCATTTT.

The rearrangement joins TRBV7-2 to TRBJ2-3, with D unresolved. The CDR3 extends over 14 amino acids. Trimming cost V 2 bases and J 6 bases, with 12 bases left between them. CDR1 and CDR2 (germline): SGHTA, FQGNSA. The CDR3 protein is CASSLSPDVDTQYF. CDR3 coding DNA: TGTGCCAGCAGCTTATCCCCGGACGTGGATACGCAGTATTTT. Complete variable domain (other parts from reference TRBV7-2 and TRBJ2-3): GAGVSQSPSNKVTEKGKDVELRCDPISGHTALYWYRQSLGQGLEFLIYFQGNSAPDKSGLPSDRFSAERTGGSVSTLTIQRTQQEDSAVYLCASSLSPDVDTQYFGPGTRLTVL.

The rearrangement joins TRBV18 to TRBJ2-5, with D maybe TRBD1 (6 bases). Per the germline V gene, CDR1 is KGHSH and CDR2 is LQKENI. The CDR3 runs to 14 residues. Trimming pared 3 bases from V and 2 bases from J, leaving 10 bases between. This chain's CDR3 is CASSPKDRQETQYF. The DNA of the CDR3 is TGTGCCAGCTCACCTAAGGACAGACAAGAGACCCAGTACTTC.

The chain has TRBV6-1 and TRBJ1-6; 7 bases agree with TRBD1. Per the germline V gene, CDR1 is MNHNS and CDR2 is SASEGT. CDR3 length: 15 residues. With V trimmed by 4 bases and J by 10 bases, 10 bases remained unmatched. Written as DNA, the CDR3 is TGTGCCAGCAGTGCCGACGACAGGGACCTCTCACCCCTCCACTTT. Protein: CASSADDRDLSPLHF.

The rearrangement links TRBV11-2 to TRBJ2-3, with D perhaps being TRBD1 or TRBD2 (5 bases each). Between the trimmed V and J ends, which lost 5 bases and 9 bases, there was a span of 18 bases. The CDR3 sequence is 14 residues long. The germline CDR1 and CDR2 sequences are SGHAT and FQNNGV. The CDR3 region is CASSTRDHLETQYF. For the CDR3, the DNA is TGTGCCAGCAGCACCCGGGACCACCTGGAAACGCAGTATTTT.

The V and J genes are TRBV7-6 and TRBJ1-2; D remains unclear. CDR1 is SGHVS and CDR2 is FNYEAQ in the germline V gene. The V end was cut by 1 base, the J end by 5 bases, with 17 bases between. There are 16 residues in the CDR3. The DNA for the CDR3 is TGTGCCAGCAGCTTAGGGACCGGACCTCTCGAGTATGGCTACACCTTC. Protein product: CASSLGTGPLEYGYTF.

The chain has TRBV9 and TRBJ2-5; no definite D call. The CDR3 spans 15 residues. V dropped 0 bases and J dropped 2 bases, with 11 bases sitting between them. In germline, CDR1 is SGDLS, CDR2 YYNGEE. The CDR3 region has the DNA TGTGCCAGCAGCGTAGGGGTTCATGAGCAAGAGACCCAGTACTTC. Translated: CASSVGVHEQETQYF.

The chain combines TRBV7-3 with TRBJ2-3, with D uncertain. Trimming took 5 bases from V and 2 from J, leaving 8 bases between them. The CDR3 has 13 amino acids. CDR1 and CDR2 from the germline V gene are SGHTA and FQGTGA. CDR3: CASSHSSTDTQYF. The CDR3 DNA reads TGTGCCAGCAGCCACTCTTCCACAGATACGCAGTATTTT.

CDR3 sequence: CASRGQNNEQFF. CDR3 in DNA: TGCGCCAGCAGAGGACAGAACAATGAGCAGTTCTTC. This chain connects TRBV10-1 to TRBJ2-1; TRBD1 might be the D (6 bases). This CDR3 is built from 12 residues. The V gene lost 6 bases and the J gene lost 5 bases, with 8 bases spanning the gap. CDR1 and CDR2 (germline): WNHNN, SYGVQD (reference sequence).